The source of this T cell receptor (beta chain) is a study of blood T cells in healthy people across ages. On the study more broadly: With template switching, about one barcoded beta molecule was captured per two T cells.

From germline, CDR1 is LGHDT and CDR2 YNNKEL (reference sequence). The length of the CDR3 is 14 residues. Next came a second PCR, run for roughly 6 to 11 cycles, which used a sample-barcoded 5' primer along with a J-beta primer mix. MiXCR was run by TCRdb on the 5' RACE reads, yielding one entry per CDR3 protein. The table includes approximately 1.5 million distinct CDR3 sequences, approximately 43% detected once. V gene TRBV3-1 combines with J gene TRBJ2-1; D uncertain. The end of the DNA is better explained by TRBJ2-7, so the J call may be wrong. The receptor comes from a woman aged 18 to 35 in good health. The sequenced sample was blood. The CDR3 DNA reads as TGTGCCAGCAGCCAAGAGTACTCCTACAATGAGCAGTACTTC. This codes for CASSQEYSYNEQYF.